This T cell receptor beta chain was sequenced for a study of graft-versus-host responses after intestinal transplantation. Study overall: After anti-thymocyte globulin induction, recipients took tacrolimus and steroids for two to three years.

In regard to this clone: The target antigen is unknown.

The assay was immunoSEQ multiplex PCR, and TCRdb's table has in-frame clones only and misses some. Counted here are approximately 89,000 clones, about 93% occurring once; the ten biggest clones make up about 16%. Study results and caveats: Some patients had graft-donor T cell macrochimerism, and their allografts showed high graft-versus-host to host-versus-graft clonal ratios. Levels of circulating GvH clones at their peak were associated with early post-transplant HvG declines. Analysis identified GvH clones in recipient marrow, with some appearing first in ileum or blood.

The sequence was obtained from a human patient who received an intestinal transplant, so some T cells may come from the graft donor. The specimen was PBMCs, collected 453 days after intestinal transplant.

The chain's CDR3 is CASSGALPYEQYF. The CDR3 nucleotides read TGCGCCAGCAGTGGGGCCTTACCCTACGAGCAGTACTTC. The V and J genes are TRBV10-2 and TRBJ2-7; D is unclear. Germline V gene data show CDR1 as WSHSY and CDR2 as SAAADI. This CDR3 region has 13 residues. Trimming took 4 bases from V and 2 from J, leaving 9 bases between them.